A single sample is the source of the 28 T cell receptor beta chains below, sequenced in a study of cytomegalovirus exposure and HLA in healthy donors. Both 60 Vbeta primers and 13 Jbeta primers went into the PCR. TCRdb keeps only in-frame clones here, not all; method: immunoSEQ multiplex PCR. The sample records about 150,000 clones, 75% to 85% being singletons. Sequencing was performed on PBMCs. The receptors were sampled from a man between 50 and 59 years old in good health and CMV-seropositive.

The rearrangement joins TRBV9 to TRBJ2-3; 9 nucleotides agree with TRBD2. The CDR3 loop spans 16 amino acids. CDR1 and CDR2 from the germline V gene are SGDLS and YYNGEE. V trimming: 6 bases; J trimming: 1 base; junction bases outside the gene matches: 9. The CDR3, as DNA: TGTGCCAGCACCGTGATGGCTAGCGGGGGCACAGATACGCAGTATTTT. Translated, it gives CASTVMASGGTDTQYF.

The V gene is TRBV18, the J gene TRBJ1-1, with D possibly TRBD1 on 6 matching bases. V was trimmed by 0 bases and J by 4 bases, leaving 12 bases between them. Germline V gives CDR1 KGHSH, CDR2 LQKENI. The CDR3 length is 15 residues. The CDR3 DNA sequence: TGTGCCAGCTCACCACCGCACAGGGTGGGCACTGAAGCTTTCTTT. As protein: CASSPPHRVGTEAFF.

V usage is TRBV5-5 and J usage is TRBJ2-7, with 7 bases lining up with TRBD2. Germline V gene sequence: CDR1 SGHKS, CDR2 YYEKEE (reference sequence). CDR3 length equals 14 residues. The J segment lost 1 base and the V segment lost 0 bases, leaving 1 base of the junction unmatched. The CDR3 DNA reads TGTGCCAGCAGCTTGGTAGCGGGTTCCTACGAGCAGTACTTC. Translation gives CASSLVAGSYEQYF.

This chain uses TRBV4-1 with TRBJ1-5, with D hard to call. The CDR3 consists of 13 residues. Germline CDR1 and CDR2: MGHRA and YSYEKL. Trimming took off 4 bases at V and 4 bases at J, with 8 bases between the two ends. CDR3 loop: CASSPSANQPQHF. In nucleotides, the CDR3 is TGCGCCAGCAGCCCAAGCGCTAATCAGCCCCAGCATTTT.

The rearrangement links TRBV11-3 to TRBJ2-3; tentatively, D is TRBD2 (6 bases). CDR3 length equals 16 residues. With 3 bases removed from V and 0 bases from J, the gap between germline ends came to 13 bases. The germline CDR1 and CDR2 sequences are SGHNT and YENEEA. This CDR3 reads CASSFSLASSTDTQYF. The CDR3 nucleotides are TGTGCCAGCAGCTTTAGTCTAGCGTCTAGCACAGATACGCAGTATTTT.

The chain is built from TRBV6-6 and TRBJ2-7, with 7 bases fitting TRBD2. J lost 4 bases, V lost 5 bases, and 8 bases had no gene match. The CDR3 consists of 14 residues. Germline values: CDR1 MNHNY, CDR2 SVGAGI (reference sequence). The CDR3, as DNA: TGTGCCAGCAGTGTCGGGGGGAGGGCTTACGAGCAGTACTTC. Protein sequence: CASSVGGRAYEQYF.

The J gene is TRBJ2-7, the V gene TRBV6-5, with D tentatively TRBD1 (6 bases). The CDR3 extends over 13 amino acids. V lost 2 bases to trimming and J lost 5 bases, with 10 bases between them. Germline assignment: CDR1 MNHEY and CDR2 SVGAGI. The CDR3 is CASSYGRGDEQYF. The DNA of the CDR3 is TGTGCCAGCAGTTACGGCAGGGGTGACGAGCAGTACTTC.

The rearrangement joins TRBV5-1 to TRBJ1-1, with D maybe TRBD1 (6 bases). The CDR3 length is 14 residues. Germline CDR1 SGHRS, CDR2 YFSETQ. Trimming removed 4 bases from V and 4 bases from J, with 14 bases in between. CDR3 nucleotides: TGCGCCAGCAGCCCTGAGGGGGTAGGCACTGAAGCTTTCTTT. It specifies CASSPEGVGTEAFF.

This clone was detected a few times. This chain uses TRBV27 with TRBJ1-4; D is possibly TRBD1 (6 bases). Deletions cut 6 bases from V and 0 bases from J, with 11 bases between. Looked up from germline, CDR1 is MNHEY and CDR2 is SMNVEV (reference sequence). The CDR3 length is 15 residues. The CDR3 is CASSHNRATNEKLFF. The CDR3 DNA follows: TGTGCCAGCAGCCATAACAGGGCAACTAATGAAAAACTGTTTTTT.

This clone appeared once. The chain has TRBV6-1 and TRBJ1-2, with a possible D match to TRBD1 (6 bases). CDR3 length equals 17 residues. Per germline, CDR1 MNHNS and CDR2 SASEGT. Between the trimmed V and J ends, which lost 4 bases and 3 bases, there was a span of 21 bases. Here the CDR3 reads CASSAVDVSQGYYGYTF. The DNA of the CDR3 is TGTGCCAGCAGTGCAGTTGATGTTTCCCAGGGGTACTATGGCTACACCTTC.

This clone occurred once. The chain is built from TRBV12-5 and TRBJ2-7, with TRBD1 matching 8 bases. V shed 5 bases, J shed 4 bases, and the junction held 4 bases outside the gene matches. Germline loops: CDR1 LGHNT, CDR2 FRNRAP. The CDR3 is 13 residues long. This CDR3 reads CASGVDRDYEQYF. The CDR3 region has the DNA TGTGCTAGTGGTGTGGACAGGGATTACGAGCAGTACTTC.

The rearrangement joins TRBV30 to TRBJ2-5, with D perhaps matching TRBD2 (7 bases). The CDR3 runs 15 residues. Germline CDR1 is GTSNPN and CDR2 is SVGIG (reference sequence). Trimming left V 4 bases short and J 4 bases short, with 19 bases between. CDR3 residues: CAWNEGGGPGETQYF. The CDR3 DNA is TGTGCCTGGAACGAGGGGGGAGGGCCGGGAGAGACCCAGTACTTC.

Concerning this clone: Germline and junction disagree at one end, which may indicate a read error. The V and J genes are TRBV5-1 and TRBJ2-5; D is unresolved. Germline values: CDR1 SGHRS, CDR2 YFSETQ. This CDR3 is built from 16 residues. CDR3 sequence (DNA): TGCGCCGGCAGCTTACAGACGGTTTCACCACGGGAGACCCAGTACTTC. It encodes CAGSLQTVSPRETQYF.

This chain joins TRBV2 and TRBJ2-1, with D possibly matching TRBD1 (6 bases). V lost 6 bases and J 0 bases, leaving 15 bases between the germline ends. Germline values: CDR1 SNHLY, CDR2 FYNNEI. This CDR3 region has 16 residues. DNA of the CDR3: TGTGCCAGCAGCATGACAGGTAGAAGCTCCTACAATGAGCAGTTCTTC. This translates into CASSMTGRSSYNEQFF.

This clone was seen just once. J is TRBJ1-1 and V is TRBV6-5; 10 bases match TRBD1. Germline trimming cut 5 bases from V and 4 bases from J; bases unmatched to any gene: 4. The CDR3 runs 14 residues. Germline-derived CDR1 and CDR2 are MNHEY and SVGAGI. The CDR3 DNA follows: TGTGCCAGCAGTCGACAGGGGGCGGGCACTGAAGCTTTCTTT. This codes for CASSRQGAGTEAFF.

The chain employs TRBV9 and TRBJ2-4, with 9 bases identical to TRBD1. The CDR3 runs to 15 residues. Per the germline V gene, CDR1 is SGDLS and CDR2 is YYNGEE. The ends lost 3 bases at V and 2 bases at J; junction bases unmatched: 3. Written as DNA, the CDR3 is TGTGCCAGCAGCGGAGGGACAGGGACCAAAAACATTCAGTACTTC. This translates into CASSGGTGTKNIQYF.

The V gene is TRBV30, the J gene TRBJ2-7; 9 bases align to TRBD2. The CDR3 covers 15 residues. V trimming: 2 bases; J trimming: 5 bases; junction bases outside the gene matches: 10. From germline, CDR1 is GTSNPN and CDR2 SVGIG (reference sequence). The CDR3: CAWSLSGSRFDEQYF. In DNA form, the CDR3 reads TGTGCCTGGAGTCTTAGCGGGAGTAGATTCGACGAGCAGTACTTC.

The V call is TRBV10-3, the J call TRBJ2-7; D unresolved. The germline V gene has CDR1 ENHRY and CDR2 SYGVKD. V was clipped by 2 bases and J by 4 bases, with 9 bases between them. CDR3 size: 13 residues. This chain's CDR3 is CAISEGDPYEQYF. For the CDR3, the DNA is TGTGCCATCAGTGAGGGAGATCCATACGAGCAGTACTTC.

This clone was recorded once. The V call is TRBV19, the J call TRBJ2-6; D possibly corresponds to TRBD2 (6 bases). Germline CDR1 and CDR2: LNHDA and SQIVND (reference sequence). V was trimmed by 11 bases and J by 4 bases, leaving 12 bases between them. The CDR3 totals 13 residues. The CDR3 coding sequence is TGTGCCGCGGCGGGGCTCGGGGCCAACGTCCTGACTTTC. This encodes CAAAGLGANVLTF.

The chain is built from TRBV6-1 and TRBJ1-6; tentatively, D is TRBD1 (5 bases). Trimming stripped 6 bases from V and 7 bases from J, with 10 bases between. Germline CDR1 MNHNS, CDR2 SASEGT. The CDR3 extends over 13 amino acids. CDR3 loop: CASRQELNSPLHF. In DNA, the CDR3 is TGTGCCAGCAGACAGGAGCTAAATTCACCCCTCCACTTT.

The J gene is TRBJ2-7, the V gene TRBV5-4, with 7 bases matching TRBD1. J lost 0 bases, V lost 4 bases, and 7 bases had no gene match. CDR3 length: 15 residues. Looked up from germline, CDR1 is SGHNT and CDR2 is YYREEE (reference sequence). In nucleotides, the CDR3 is TGTGCCAGCAGCCTCGGGACAGTCAGCTCCTACGAGCAGTACTTC. Protein: CASSLGTVSSYEQYF.

This chain links TRBV20-1 with TRBJ2-1; D gene ambiguous. This CDR3 is 11 amino acids long. CDR1 and CDR2 (germline): DFQATT, SNEGSKA (reference sequence). Trimming removed 6 bases from V and 3 bases from J, with 6 bases in between. In nucleotides, the CDR3 is TGCAGTGCCCAGATCTACAATGAGCAGTTCTTC. As protein: CSAQIYNEQFF.

V usage is TRBV19 and J usage is TRBJ2-5; D is uncertain. Germline V gene lookup returns CDR1 LNHDA and CDR2 SQIVND (reference sequence). V was clipped by 3 bases and J by 4 bases, with 9 bases between them. CDR3 size: 13 residues. The CDR3 sequence: CASSIQEGETQYF. The CDR3 nucleotides are TGTGCCAGTAGTATCCAGGAAGGAGAGACCCAGTACTTC.

V is TRBV27 and J is TRBJ1-5; TRBD1 is a possible D gene (5 bases). Trimming took 5 bases from V and 3 from J, leaving 20 bases between them. The germline V gene has CDR1 MNHEY and CDR2 SMNVEV (reference sequence). The CDR3 sequence is 17 residues long. In nucleotides, the CDR3 is TGTGCCAGCAGTCTTACTCCCCTTCGACAGCTCAATCAGCCCCAGCATTTT. This encodes CASSLTPLRQLNQPQHF.

The gene calls are TRBV27 and TRBJ1-2; no clear D. Trimming shortened V by 6 bases and J by 1 base, and 15 bases separated the two germline ends. The germline V gene encodes CDR1 MNHEY and CDR2 SMNVEV (reference sequence). The CDR3 is 15 residues long. The CDR3 reads CASRRTLLINYGYTF. The CDR3 DNA is TGTGCCAGCAGAAGGACTCTTCTGATTAACTATGGCTACACCTTC.

Points on this clone: The sample has other DNA sequences that encode this CDR3 too. For the CDR3, the DNA is TGTGCCAGCAGTTACTCAATGACTGCGAATTACGAGCAGTACTTC. Translated: CASSYSMTANYEQYF. The V gene is TRBV6-5, the J gene TRBJ2-7; D is undetermined. With 0 bases removed from V and 4 bases from J, the gap between germline ends came to 13 bases. The CDR3 has 15 amino acids. Germline CDR1 MNHEY, CDR2 SVGAGI.

This chain uses TRBV5-4 with TRBJ2-7, with D unclear. V was trimmed by 3 bases and J by 2 bases, leaving 9 bases between them. The germline V gene has CDR1 SGHNT and CDR2 YYREEE (reference sequence). This CDR3 contains 13 residues. As DNA, the CDR3 is TGTGCCAGCAGCTCGAAACTTACCTACGAGCAGTACTTC. This translates into CASSSKLTYEQYF.

V usage is TRBV27 and J usage is TRBJ2-5; 8 positions agree with TRBD2. The DNA end favors TRBJ2-7, so the J call may be wrong. There are 15 residues in the CDR3. Germline values: CDR1 MNHEY, CDR2 SMNVEV (reference sequence). Here the CDR3 reads CASSFVAGRVYEQYF. The CDR3 DNA sequence: TGTGCCAGCAGTTTTGTTGCCGGGAGGGTCTACGAGCAGTACTTC.